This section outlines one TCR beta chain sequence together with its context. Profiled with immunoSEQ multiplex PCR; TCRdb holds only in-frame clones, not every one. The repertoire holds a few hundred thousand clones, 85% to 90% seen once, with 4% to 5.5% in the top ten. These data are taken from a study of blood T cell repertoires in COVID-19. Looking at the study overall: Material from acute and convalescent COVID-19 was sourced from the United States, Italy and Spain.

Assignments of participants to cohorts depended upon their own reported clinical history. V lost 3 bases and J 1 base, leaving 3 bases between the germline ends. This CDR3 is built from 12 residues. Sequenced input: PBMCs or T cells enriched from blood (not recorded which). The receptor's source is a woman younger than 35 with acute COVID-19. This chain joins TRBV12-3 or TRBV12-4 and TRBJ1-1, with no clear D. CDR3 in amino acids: CASSFQNTEAFF. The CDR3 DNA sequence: TGTGCCAGCAGTTTCCAGAACACTGAAGCTTTCTTT.